The 10 T cell receptor beta chains reported below all come from one sample, sequenced in a study of tumor-infiltrating lymphocytes in localized non-small cell lung cancer. Measured with immunoSEQ multiplex PCR; TCRdb has only the in-frame clones, and not every one. The sample records around 10,000 clones, roughly 60% being singletons. Sequencing used uninvolved lung tissue not adjacent to the tumor. These receptors were taken from a human donor with non-small cell lung cancer.

Points on this clone: Distinct nucleotide sequences in the sample also encode this CDR3. The V gene is TRBV7-2, the J gene TRBJ2-5; TRBD2 agrees at 16 bases. J lost 4 bases, V lost 4 bases, and 3 bases had no gene match. This CDR3 has 16 residues. Per germline, CDR1 SGHTA and CDR2 FQGNSA. The CDR3 region has the DNA TGTGCCAGCAGCTCGGGACTAGCGGGGGGGCGAGAGACCCAGTACTTC. Translation: CASSSGLAGGRETQYF.

This rearrangement joins TRBV28 to TRBJ1-1; no firm D call. V lost 3 bases, J lost 6 bases, and 5 bases lay in between. The CDR3 is 11 residues long. Germline CDR1 is MDHEN and CDR2 is SYDVKM. CDR3 nucleotides: TGTGCCAGCAGTTTTTTGGCTGAAGCTTTCTTT. Protein: CASSFLAEAFF.

The V gene is TRBV11-2, the J gene TRBJ2-2, with D unresolved. Germline assignment: CDR1 SGHAT and CDR2 FQNNGV. Trimming removed 3 bases at V and 1 base at J, with 9 bases between. The CDR3 sequence is 15 residues long. CDR3 DNA: TGTGCCAGCAGCTTCTGGCAGGTGAACACCGGGGAGCTGTTTTTT. Protein: CASSFWQVNTGELFF.

This chain connects TRBV29-1 to TRBJ2-6; no firm D call. Trimming pared 1 base from V and 4 bases from J, leaving 11 bases between. The germline V gene has CDR1 SQVTM and CDR2 ANQGSEA. This CDR3 region has 15 residues. DNA for the CDR3: TGCAGCGTTGAAGGGCAAGATCTCGGGGCCAACGTCCTGACTTTC. Protein: CSVEGQDLGANVLTF.

This rearrangement joins TRBV19 to TRBJ2-7; maybe TRBD2 (6 bases). The length of the CDR3 is 14 residues. CDR1 and CDR2 (germline): LNHDA, SQIVND (reference sequence). Trimming removed 5 bases from V and 2 bases from J, with 13 bases in between. CDR3 in DNA: TGTGCCAGTAGTGCGCGCGGGGAAACCTACGAGCAGTACTTC. Amino acid sequence: CASSARGETYEQYF.

The chain uses TRBV5-1 and TRBJ2-2, with D possibly matching TRBD2 (5 bases). Germline assignment: CDR1 SGHRS and CDR2 YFSETQ. V shed 2 bases and J shed 2 bases, with 10 bases lying between them. The CDR3 sequence is 15 residues long. The CDR3 DNA reads TGCGCCAGCAGCTTTGACGGGGTAAACACCGGGGAGCTGTTTTTT. It yields the protein CASSFDGVNTGELFF.

This clone was recorded only once. The V call is TRBV5-1, the J call TRBJ2-7, with 7 bases aligning to TRBD2. With 2 bases clipped from V and 2 bases from J, the junction kept 4 bases outside the gene matches. The CDR3 consists of 14 residues. Germline lookup yields CDR1 SGHRS and CDR2 YFSETQ. The CDR3 DNA follows: TGCGCCAGCAGCTTCGTCGGGGGGACCTACGAGCAGTACTTC. It yields the protein CASSFVGGTYEQYF.

The chain is built from TRBV5-4 and TRBJ2-7, with TRBD2 identical over 10 bases. From germline, CDR1 is SGHNT and CDR2 YYREEE (reference sequence). This CDR3 is 18 amino acids long. The trim removed 0 bases at V and 3 bases at J, leaving 12 bases unmatched. The CDR3 spells CASSLGPASGGIHYEQYF. For the CDR3, the DNA is TGTGCCAGCAGCTTGGGGCCGGCTAGCGGGGGTATACACTACGAGCAGTACTTC.

The chain couples TRBV28 to TRBJ1-2; D remains unclear. Trimming took 3 bases from V and 4 from J, leaving 6 bases between them. CDR3 length: 12 amino acids. Germline CDR1 reads MDHEN; CDR2 reads SYDVKM. This CDR3 is CASSFGSYGYTF. As DNA, the CDR3 is TGTGCCAGCAGTTTTGGTTCCTATGGCTACACCTTC.

The J gene is TRBJ2-7, the V gene TRBV21-1; the table's D call of TRBD1 was not tested on the DNA. TRBV21-1 is annotated as a pseudogene. This CDR3 has 14 residues. The chain's CDR3 is CASTYRDKPDEQYF. The CDR3 nucleotides read TGTGCCAGCACGTACCGGGACAAACCGGACGAGCAGTACTTC.